This T cell receptor beta chain was obtained from a study of identical twins. Findings of the study overall: Among beta out-of-frame sequences, excess sharing between twins appeared weaker.

The table lists this clonotype with a few counts. Its antigen is as yet unknown. Germline assignment: CDR1 SGHAT and CDR2 FQDESV (reference sequence). The CDR3 covers 18 residues. The V gene lost 5 bases and the J gene lost 5 bases, with 27 bases spanning the gap. Template switching (which added a universal primer site) was used, and cDNA carried unique molecular identifiers. TCRdb re-analysed the 5' RACE reads in MiXCR, keeping a single row per CDR3 protein. The profile covers 200,000 to 300,000 distinct CDR3 sequences, with 10% to 13% appearing a single time and 10% taken by the ten largest. This rearrangement joins TRBV11-1 to TRBJ2-5; maybe TRBD1 (7 bases). The origin of this receptor is a man aged 50-59 years in good health. The sequencing input was memory T cells sorted from blood. CDR3 sequence reads: CASSGAPQGGLGGETQYF. In nucleotides, the CDR3 is TGTGCCAGCAGCGGTGCCCCCCAGGGGGGCCTCGGCGGGGAGACCCAGTACTTC.